The rows below give T cell receptor beta chains drawn from one sample of a study of cytomegalovirus exposure and HLA in healthy donors. The repertoire was sequenced with immunoSEQ multiplex PCR; TCRdb's copy has only in-frame clones and lacks some. The listing contains 45,000 to 60,000 clones. The material sequenced was PBMCs. These receptors were obtained from a male donor in good health and CMV-seronegative. CDR3s include the opening cysteine and the closing phenylalanine or tryptophan. D genes are given only for firm matches.

d_gene,j_gene,v_gene,CDR3nt,CDR3aa
TRBD1,TRBJ1-2,TRBV7-3,TGTGCCAGCAGCTTAACGGGACAGGGTGGCTACACCTTC,CASSLTGQGGYTF
NA,TRBJ2-7,TRBV20-1,TGCAGTGCTCGCGAAGCTGGCGAGCAGTACTTC,CSAREAGEQYF
NA,TRBJ2-7,TRBV7-9,TGTGCTAACCAGGACATCTCCTACGAGCAGTACTTC,CANQDISYEQYF
TRBD1,TRBJ2-7,TRBV5-6,TGTGCCAGCGCTGTCAGACCGGGACAGACCTACGAGCAGTACTTC,CASAVRPGQTYEQYF
TRBD1,TRBJ1-6,TRBV5-1,TGCGCCAGCAGCCGGGGACAGTCCTATAATTCACCCCTCCACTTT,CASSRGQSYNSPLHF
NA,TRBJ1-1,TRBV5-6,TGTGCCAGCAGCTTGGTGAACAGGCTGAACACTGAAGCTTTCTTT,CASSLVNRLNTEAFF
NA,TRBJ2-7,TRBV4-1,TGCGCCAGCAGCCAAGTACTGGGGGGATACTACGAGCAGTACTTC,CASSQVLGGYYEQYF
NA,TRBJ1-3,TRBV9,TGTGCCAGCAGCGTAAAATTCGGTACGGCTGGAAACACCATATATTTT,CASSVKFGTAGNTIYF
TRBD2,TRBJ2-3,TRBV5-1,TGCGCCAGCAGCTTGGCTAGCGGGGGCACAGATACGCAGTATTTT,CASSLASGGTDTQYF
TRBD1,TRBJ2-7,TRBV4-1,TGCGCCAGCAGCCAACCTGGGACAGGGTGGGGCGAGCAGTACTTC,CASSQPGTGWGEQYF
NA,TRBJ1-2,TRBV4-3,TGCGCCAGCAGCCAAGATCTGGGGGCTGGCTACACCTTC,CASSQDLGAGYTF
NA,TRBJ1-1,TRBV4-1,TGCGCCAGCAGCCAAGAAGGCGGGGCTGAAGCTTTCTTT,CASSQEGGAEAFF
TRBD1,TRBJ2-1,TRBV7-9,TGTGCCAGCAGTTCTCCCACTTCCGGGACAGCGGTCCACAATGAGCAGTTCTTC,CASSSPTSGTAVHNEQFF
TRBD1,TRBJ1-6,TRBV19,TGTGCCAGTAGTATGGGGACAGGGCTGGATTCACCCCTCCACTTT,CASSMGTGLDSPLHF
TRBD2,TRBJ2-5,TRBV9,TGTGCCAGCAGCGTAGGTAGCGGGCCAGAGACCCAGTACTTC,CASSVGSGPETQYF
NA,TRBJ1-1,TRBV30,TGTGCCTGGAGTAAATTTAGGACAGCGAGCACTGAAGCTTTCTTT,CAWSKFRTASTEAFF
NA,TRBJ1-1,TRBV7-2,TGTGCCAGCAGCTTATCCAGGAACACTGAAGCTTTCTTT,CASSLSRNTEAFF
TRBD1,TRBJ1-2,TRBV23-1,TGCGCCAGCAGGGTGACAGGGTGTGATGGCTACACCTTC,CASRVTGCDGYTF
NA,TRBJ1-1,TRBV7-2,TGTGCCAGCAGCCCCTATTTATCTACTGAAGCTTTCTTT,CASSPYLSTEAFF
NA,TRBJ1-6,TRBV29-1,TGCAGCGTTGGGGAGGCCGGTAATTCACCCCTCCACTTT,CSVGEAGNSPLHF
TRBD1,TRBJ1-2,TRBV25-1,TGTGCCAGCAGTGATTCAGACCGGACAGGCTTGTATGGCTACACCTTC,CASSDSDRTGLYGYTF
NA,TRBJ1-5,TRBV30,TGTGCCTGGAGTGTGGTTGGGCGCAATCAGCCCCAGCATTTT,CAWSVVGRNQPQHF
NA,TRBJ1-2,TRBV9,TGTGTCAGCAGCGTAAGCGGGGGCGTAGGCTACACCTTC,CVSSVSGGVGYTF
NA,TRBJ2-7,TRBV7-2,TGTGCCAGCAGCACACCACAGGGCTACGAGCAGTACTTC,CASSTPQGYEQYF
NA,TRBJ2-7,TRBV4-1,TGCGCCAGCAGCCATGGACAGCGGTACGAGCAGTACTTC,CASSHGQRYEQYF
NA,TRBJ1-1,TRBV29-1,TGCAGCGTTGAAGAGGGGGGGAAACGCACTGAAGCTTTCTTT,CSVEEGGKRTEAFF
NA,TRBJ1-4,TRBV29-1,TGCAGCGTTCGTAAGGCGGCAACTAATGAAAAACTGTTTTTT,CSVRKAATNEKLFF
TRBD1,TRBJ2-7,TRBV5-4,TGTGCCAGCAGACCCGGACAGGGGGACCCCGAGCAGTACTTC,CASRPGQGDPEQYF
NA,TRBJ2-7,TRBV5-4,TGTGCCAGCAGCTTGGATTTGCGGGACCACGAGCAGTACTTC,CASSLDLRDHEQYF
NA,TRBJ1-1,TRBV20-1,TGCAGTGCTAGTTACGCAGGGAAAGCTTTCTTT,CSASYAGKAFF
NA,TRBJ2-1,TRBV4-1,TGCGCCAGCAGCCAAGATACATCCCTTACGCAGTTCTTC,CASSQDTSLTQFF
NA,TRBJ1-2,TRBV7-2,TGTGCCAGCAGCCGACAGGCTTATGGCTACACCTTC,CASSRQAYGYTF
NA,TRBJ1-1,TRBV4-1,TGCGCCAGCAGCCAGCCATTGAGGGGGAAGAACACTGAAGCTTTCTTT,CASSQPLRGKNTEAFF
NA,TRBJ1-1,TRBV6-5,TGTGCCAGCAGCCGCTCGGACTCAATTTGGTTGGCTTTCTTT,CASSRSDSIWLAFF
NA,TRBJ1-2,TRBV18,TGTGCCAGCTCACCTCTGGACAGCCTTGATGGCTACACCTTC,CASSPLDSLDGYTF
TRBD1,TRBJ2-6,TRBV19,TGTGCCAGTACGCGGACAGGGGGCTTTGGGGCCAACGTCCTGACTTTC,CASTRTGGFGANVLTF
TRBD1,TRBJ1-1,TRBV5-8,TGTGCCAGCAGCTTGACAGGGGGCACTGAAGCTTTCTTT,CASSLTGGTEAFF
TRBD1,TRBJ1-1,TRBV4-1,TGCGCCAGCAGCCAAGACAGGGGGCTGAACACTGAAGCTTTCTTT,CASSQDRGLNTEAFF
NA,TRBJ1-1,TRBV9,TGTGCCAGCAGCGTATCTCCGAACACTGAAGCTTTCTTT,CASSVSPNTEAFF
NA,TRBJ1-1,TRBV7-9,TGTGCCAGCAGCTTAGCGTCCCTTAAGAACACTGAAGCTTTCTTT,CASSLASLKNTEAFF
NA,TRBJ1-2,TRBV30,TGTGCCTGGAGTTTTGCAGGGATTGGTGGCTACACCTTC,CAWSFAGIGGYTF
NA,TRBJ2-7,TRBV5-5,TGTGCCAGCAGCGAGCAAGCCTACGAGCAGTACTTC,CASSEQAYEQYF
NA,TRBJ1-4,TRBV9,TGTGCCAGCAGCGCATCAGCAACTAATGAAAAACTGTTTTTT,CASSASATNEKLFF
TRBD1,TRBJ1-3,TRBV29-1,TGCAGCGTCTCGGACAGGGCTGGAAACACCATATATTTT,CSVSDRAGNTIYF
NA,TRBJ1-5,TRBV13,TGTGCCAGCAGCCCAGGACAGTATAGCAATCAGCCCCAGCATTTT,CASSPGQYSNQPQHF
NA,TRBJ1-2,TRBV9,TGTGCCAGCAGCGCCGCAGGGTCCGTCTATGGCTACACCTTC,CASSAAGSVYGYTF
NA,TRBJ1-2,TRBV9,TGTGCCAGCAGCGTCAACAGGGCCTATGGCTACACCTTC,CASSVNRAYGYTF
TRBD2,TRBJ2-7,TRBV5-1,TGCGCCAGCAGCCGAGGGACTAGCGGGGGGCTTAGCTCCTACGAGCAGTACTTC,CASSRGTSGGLSSYEQYF
NA,TRBJ1-1,TRBV7-9,TGTGCCAGCAGCTGGGGCCAGGGCCGGGACACTGAAGCTTTCTTT,CASSWGQGRDTEAFF
TRBD2,TRBJ2-1,TRBV4-3,TGCGCCAGCAGCCAAGATCCTATAGCGGGGGGCCCAGTATCGATCTTC,CASSQDPIAGGPVSIF
NA,TRBJ1-2,TRBV7-9,TGTGCCAGCAGCCGAACCCGGGGCTATGGCTACACCTTC,CASSRTRGYGYTF
NA,TRBJ2-2,TRBV21-1,TGTGCCAGCAGCTGGCCATGGACAGGGAGGTCGTTTGTACCGTCGTACACCGGGGAGCTGTTTTTT,CASSWPWTGRSFVPSYTGELFF
TRBD1,TRBJ1-5,TRBV6-5,TGTGCCAGCAGCCGGGACAGGGGGCCGGGTCAGCCCCAGCATTTT,CASSRDRGPGQPQHF
TRBD1,TRBJ1-1,TRBV11-2,TGTGCCAGCAGCTGGGGACAGTTGAACACTGAAGCTTTCTTT,CASSWGQLNTEAFF
NA,TRBJ1-2,TRBV15,TGTGCCACCAGCAGTCCTCGCGGGGGGAACTATGGCTACACCTTC,CATSSPRGGNYGYTF